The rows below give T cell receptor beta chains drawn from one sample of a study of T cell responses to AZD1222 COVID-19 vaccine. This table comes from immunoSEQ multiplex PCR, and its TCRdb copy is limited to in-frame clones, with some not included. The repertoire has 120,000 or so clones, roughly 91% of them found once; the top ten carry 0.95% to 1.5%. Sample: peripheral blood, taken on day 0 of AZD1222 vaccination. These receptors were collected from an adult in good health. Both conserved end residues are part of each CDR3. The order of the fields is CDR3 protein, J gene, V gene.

CDR3 protein: CASSLGQTGGAHNEQFF
J gene: TRBJ2-1
V gene: TRBV7-9

CDR3 protein: CASSLARVGETQYF
J gene: TRBJ2-5
V gene: TRBV5-1

CDR3 protein: CASSPPGRKAFF
J gene: TRBJ1-1
V gene: TRBV18

CDR3 protein: CASSLGETQYF
J gene: TRBJ2-3
V gene: TRBV3-1/TRBV3-2

CDR3 protein: CASSLQRGELFF
J gene: TRBJ2-2
V gene: TRBV25-1

CDR3 protein: CASSYGRAGTGELFF
J gene: TRBJ2-2
V gene: TRBV6-2/TRBV6-3

CDR3 protein: CASSPDRNQPQHF
J gene: TRBJ1-5
V gene: TRBV18

CDR3 protein: CASSLSLGDTQYF
J gene: TRBJ2-3
V gene: TRBV7-9

CDR3 protein: CASSLARGPTGELFF
J gene: TRBJ2-2
V gene: TRBV11-2

CDR3 protein: CASSRSWGTDTQYF
J gene: TRBJ2-3
V gene: TRBV9

CDR3 protein: CAWSRGPGDHGYTF
J gene: TRBJ1-2
V gene: TRBV30

CDR3 protein: CAISEPKGSAGKNTGELFF
J gene: TRBJ2-2
V gene: TRBV10-3

CDR3 protein: CASSLTPTPGNTIYF
J gene: TRBJ1-3
V gene: TRBV5-1

CDR3 protein: CASSRAGTSGETDTQYF
J gene: TRBJ2-3
V gene: TRBV3-1/TRBV3-2

CDR3 protein: CASSETGKNQPQHF
J gene: TRBJ1-5
V gene: TRBV2

CDR3 protein: CASSLDRLQYEQYF
J gene: TRBJ2-7
V gene: TRBV11-2

CDR3 protein: CASSLGQIYGYTF
J gene: TRBJ1-2
V gene: TRBV7-9

CDR3 protein: CASSPGHSNGEQFF
J gene: TRBJ2-1
V gene: TRBV7-9

CDR3 protein: CASSPGANTEAFF
J gene: TRBJ1-1
V gene: TRBV3-1/TRBV3-2

CDR3 protein: CASSLISGGRSTDTQYF
J gene: TRBJ2-3
V gene: TRBV7-2

CDR3 protein: CASSLRLAGEETQYF
J gene: TRBJ2-5
V gene: TRBV7-2

CDR3 protein: CASSLAWDGYGYTF
J gene: TRBJ1-2
V gene: TRBV5-8

CDR3 protein: CASSPDIYYEQYF
J gene: TRBJ2-7
V gene: TRBV12-3/TRBV12-4

CDR3 protein: CASSPLARQETQYF
J gene: TRBJ2-5
V gene: TRBV2

CDR3 protein: CASSVGVEGTQHF
J gene: TRBJ1-5
V gene: TRBV9

CDR3 protein: CATSRGEGGTDTQYF
J gene: TRBJ2-3
V gene: TRBV15

CDR3 protein: CASSFVGNTEAFF
J gene: TRBJ1-1
V gene: TRBV27

CDR3 protein: CSVEGGPGEKLFF
J gene: TRBJ1-4
V gene: TRBV29-1

CDR3 protein: CASSHLGWRDTEAFF
J gene: TRBJ1-1
V gene: TRBV4-1

CDR3 protein: CASSTSADHTGELFF
J gene: TRBJ2-2
V gene: TRBV9

CDR3 protein: CASSPDTSGGWYEQYF
J gene: TRBJ2-7
V gene: TRBV4-3

CDR3 protein: CASQDTGNSPLHF
J gene: TRBJ1-6
V gene: TRBV19

CDR3 protein: CASSYTVSGNTIYF
J gene: TRBJ1-3
V gene: TRBV6-2/TRBV6-3

CDR3 protein: CASGPRTGSQPQHF
J gene: TRBJ1-5
V gene: TRBV2

CDR3 protein: CASSPDGNSGANVLTF
J gene: TRBJ2-6
V gene: TRBV5-6